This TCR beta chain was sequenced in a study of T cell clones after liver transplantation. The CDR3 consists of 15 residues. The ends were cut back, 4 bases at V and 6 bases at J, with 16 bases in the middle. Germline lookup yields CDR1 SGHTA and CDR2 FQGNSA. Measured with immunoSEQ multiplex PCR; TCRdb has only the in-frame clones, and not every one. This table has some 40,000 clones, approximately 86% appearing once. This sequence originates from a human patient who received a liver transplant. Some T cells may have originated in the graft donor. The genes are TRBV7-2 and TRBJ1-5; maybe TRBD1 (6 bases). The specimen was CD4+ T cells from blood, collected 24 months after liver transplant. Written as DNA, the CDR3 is TGTGCCAGCAGCTCCCCGGGGGGGCGCGGTCAGCCCCAGCATTTT. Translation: CASSSPGGRGQPQHF.